The rows below give T cell receptor beta chains drawn from one sample of a study of blood T cell repertoires in COVID-19. The assay was immunoSEQ multiplex PCR, and TCRdb's table has in-frame clones only and misses some. The sample consists of roughly 250,000 clones, 86% of them appearing once. Sequencing was carried out using PBMCs or T cells enriched from blood (not recorded which). These receptor sequences come from a woman aged 45-60 years who had recovered from COVID-19. CDR3s include the opening cysteine and the closing phenylalanine or tryptophan. The D gene is left open where the match is weak. Clone size is stated in some rows and not others, as once, few, many or a class when expanded.

cdr3_nt: TGTGCCAGCAGTCTTAGCGGGGCCGGCCGAATTACCAAAAACATTCAGTACTTC
cdr3_aa: CASSLSGAGRITKNIQYF
d_call: TRBD2
clone_size: -
j_call: TRBJ2-4
v_call: TRBV28

cdr3_nt: TGTGCCACCAGTGAAGGCGGACTAAGCTCCTACAATGAGCAGTTCTTC
cdr3_aa: CATSEGGLSSYNEQFF
d_call: -
clone_size: -
j_call: TRBJ2-1
v_call: TRBV24-1

cdr3_nt: TGTGCCAGCAGCCAAGATCTTGGCATCACGATGGGCTACACCTTC
cdr3_aa: CASSQDLGITMGYTF
d_call: -
clone_size: -
j_call: TRBJ1-2
v_call: TRBV14

cdr3_nt: TGCAGTGCTCCCCGGGGAGTTTCCCTCCACTTT
cdr3_aa: CSAPRGVSLHF
d_call: -
clone_size: -
j_call: TRBJ1-6
v_call: TRBV20-1

cdr3_nt: TGTGCCAGCAGTTACGGGGGCGTGAATGAAAAACTGTTTTTT
cdr3_aa: CASSYGGVNEKLFF
d_call: -
clone_size: -
j_call: TRBJ1-4
v_call: TRBV6-5

cdr3_nt: TGTGCCAGCAGCGCCCCCCTTGGACTAGCGGAGACCCAGTACTTC
cdr3_aa: CASSAPLGLAETQYF
d_call: TRBD2
clone_size: -
j_call: TRBJ2-5
v_call: TRBV9

cdr3_nt: TGTGCCAGCAGTTTAATAGGGGGAAGGAGTACGGACACTGAAGCTTTCTTT
cdr3_aa: CASSLIGGRSTDTEAFF
d_call: -
clone_size: -
j_call: TRBJ1-1
v_call: TRBV28

cdr3_nt: TGTGCCAGCTCACCGAATGGACATATTGATACTGAAGCTTTCTTT
cdr3_aa: CASSPNGHIDTEAFF
d_call: -
clone_size: -
j_call: TRBJ1-1
v_call: TRBV18

cdr3_nt: TGCGCCAGCAGCTCGGGTGCGAGCACAGATACGCAGTATTTT
cdr3_aa: CASSSGASTDTQYF
d_call: -
clone_size: -
j_call: TRBJ2-3
v_call: TRBV5-1

cdr3_nt: TGTGCCAGCAGTCTCGCCCGGGACAGGGAGGAGCAGTTCTTC
cdr3_aa: CASSLARDREEQFF
d_call: TRBD1
clone_size: -
j_call: TRBJ2-1
v_call: TRBV6-2/TRBV6-3

cdr3_nt: TGTGCCACCAGCAGAGAAACAGGGTGGCTAGCTTTCTTT
cdr3_aa: CATSRETGWLAFF
d_call: -
clone_size: few
j_call: TRBJ1-1
v_call: TRBV15

cdr3_nt: TGTGCCAGCAGCTTGCTATCCGGACTAGGGACCGGGGAGCTGTTTTTT
cdr3_aa: CASSLLSGLGTGELFF
d_call: TRBD2
clone_size: -
j_call: TRBJ2-2
v_call: TRBV11-2

cdr3_nt: TGTGCCAGCAGCCGCGCGGGGGGCGGGGATGAGCAGTTCTTC
cdr3_aa: CASSRAGGGDEQFF
d_call: TRBD2
clone_size: -
j_call: TRBJ2-1
v_call: TRBV3-1/TRBV3-2

cdr3_nt: TGTGCCAGCAGGCTAACAGGGGTCGGGGCCAACGTCCTGACTTTC
cdr3_aa: CASRLTGVGANVLTF
d_call: TRBD1
clone_size: -
j_call: TRBJ2-6
v_call: TRBV27

cdr3_nt: TGTGCCAGCAGCGATGGACACCTACTCTATGGCTACACCTTC
cdr3_aa: CASSDGHLLYGYTF
d_call: -
clone_size: -
j_call: TRBJ1-2
v_call: TRBV7-9

cdr3_nt: TGTGCCAGCAGCTTACTGGGGGCAGCCTATGGCTACACCTTC
cdr3_aa: CASSLLGAAYGYTF
d_call: -
clone_size: once
j_call: TRBJ1-2
v_call: TRBV7-9

cdr3_nt: TGTGCCAGCAGCCAAGAGGGGACTAGCGGAAGCACAGATACGCAGTATTTT
cdr3_aa: CASSQEGTSGSTDTQYF
d_call: TRBD2
clone_size: once
j_call: TRBJ2-3
v_call: TRBV3-1/TRBV3-2

cdr3_nt: TGCAGCGTTGGTGTTAGCGGGAGCACCGGGGAGCTGTTTTTT
cdr3_aa: CSVGVSGSTGELFF
d_call: TRBD2
clone_size: few
j_call: TRBJ2-2
v_call: TRBV29-1

cdr3_nt: TGTGCCAGCAGTCCCCCATGGACAGCTAACTATGGCTACACCTTC
cdr3_aa: CASSPPWTANYGYTF
d_call: -
clone_size: -
j_call: TRBJ1-2
v_call: TRBV28

cdr3_nt: TGTGCCAGCAGCGTAGCTTCGGGACTAGCCACAGATACGCAGTATTTT
cdr3_aa: CASSVASGLATDTQYF
d_call: TRBD2
clone_size: -
j_call: TRBJ2-3
v_call: TRBV9

cdr3_nt: TGTGCCAGCAGCCAAGAGGACAGGGGATTTCCGGGCTACACCTTC
cdr3_aa: CASSQEDRGFPGYTF
d_call: TRBD1
clone_size: -
j_call: TRBJ1-2
v_call: TRBV14

cdr3_nt: TGTGCCAGCAGCCCCGGCGCGGCAGAGAGGGTCACTGAAGCTTTCTTT
cdr3_aa: CASSPGAAERVTEAFF
d_call: -
clone_size: once
j_call: TRBJ1-1
v_call: TRBV7-2

cdr3_nt: TGTGCCAGCAGTCTGGTGAGACAGGGGACGGCCGGGGAAAAACTGTTTTTT
cdr3_aa: CASSLVRQGTAGEKLFF
d_call: TRBD1
clone_size: -
j_call: TRBJ1-4
v_call: TRBV28

cdr3_nt: TGCGCCAGCAGCCCAGGGCCCAGGGGGATCGGTCAGCCCCAGCATTTT
cdr3_aa: CASSPGPRGIGQPQHF
d_call: TRBD1
clone_size: -
j_call: TRBJ1-5
v_call: TRBV4-1

cdr3_nt: TGTGCCACAAGACAGGGGGCAGGGGAGACCCAGTACTTC
cdr3_aa: CATRQGAGETQYF
d_call: TRBD1
clone_size: -
j_call: TRBJ2-5
v_call: TRBV10-3

cdr3_nt: TGTGCCAGCAGTGAAGGAGTGCTCTACGAGCAGTACTTC
cdr3_aa: CASSEGVLYEQYF
d_call: -
clone_size: once
j_call: TRBJ2-7
v_call: TRBV2

cdr3_nt: TGTGCCAGCAGCTTAGCGAGGGCAGATACGCAGTATTTT
cdr3_aa: CASSLARADTQYF
d_call: -
clone_size: once
j_call: TRBJ2-3
v_call: TRBV7-2

cdr3_nt: TGTGCCAGCAGTTACTCTGAGGGGGCGGACACTGAAGCTTTCTTT
cdr3_aa: CASSYSEGADTEAFF
d_call: TRBD1
clone_size: once
j_call: TRBJ1-1
v_call: TRBV6-2/TRBV6-3

cdr3_nt: TGTGCCAGTAGTATAGTGGCAGGGGCGGGTGAAGCTTTCTTT
cdr3_aa: CASSIVAGAGEAFF
d_call: -
clone_size: -
j_call: TRBJ1-1
v_call: TRBV19

cdr3_nt: TGTGCCAGCAGCTTTGTTAGCTCTGGAAACACCATATATTTT
cdr3_aa: CASSFVSSGNTIYF
d_call: -
clone_size: -
j_call: TRBJ1-3
v_call: TRBV7-2

cdr3_nt: TGTGCCAGCAGTTACGACAGGGATCAGCCCCAGCATTTT
cdr3_aa: CASSYDRDQPQHF
d_call: TRBD1
clone_size: -
j_call: TRBJ1-5
v_call: TRBV6-5

cdr3_nt: TGTGCCAGCAGCTTAGCTCCAAAAGCAGAACAGGGCGAAGCTTTCTTT
cdr3_aa: CASSLAPKAEQGEAFF
d_call: -
clone_size: -
j_call: TRBJ1-1
v_call: TRBV7-8

cdr3_nt: TGTGCCAGCAGCTTTATTCAGGGCTACTATGGCTACACCTTC
cdr3_aa: CASSFIQGYYGYTF
d_call: -
clone_size: -
j_call: TRBJ1-2
v_call: TRBV5-8

cdr3_nt: TGTGCCAGCAGCCCCCGGGACAGGGGGTGGAATGAGCAGTTCTTC
cdr3_aa: CASSPRDRGWNEQFF
d_call: TRBD1
clone_size: -
j_call: TRBJ2-1
v_call: TRBV3-1/TRBV3-2